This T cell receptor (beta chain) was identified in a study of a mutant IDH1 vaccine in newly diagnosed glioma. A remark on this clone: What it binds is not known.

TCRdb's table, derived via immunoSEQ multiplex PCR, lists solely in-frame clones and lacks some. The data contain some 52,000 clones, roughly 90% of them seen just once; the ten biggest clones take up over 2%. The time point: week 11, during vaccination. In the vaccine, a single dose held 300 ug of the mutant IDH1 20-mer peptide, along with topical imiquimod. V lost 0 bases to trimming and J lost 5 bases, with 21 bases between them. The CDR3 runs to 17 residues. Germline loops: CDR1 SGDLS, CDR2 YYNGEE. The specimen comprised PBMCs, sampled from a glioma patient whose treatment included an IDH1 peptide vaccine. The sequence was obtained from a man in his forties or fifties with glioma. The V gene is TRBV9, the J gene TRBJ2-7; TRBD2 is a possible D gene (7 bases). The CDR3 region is CASSVVRWRGGLHEQYF. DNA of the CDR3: TGTGCCAGCAGCGTAGTTAGATGGAGGGGGGGCCTCCACGAGCAGTACTTC.